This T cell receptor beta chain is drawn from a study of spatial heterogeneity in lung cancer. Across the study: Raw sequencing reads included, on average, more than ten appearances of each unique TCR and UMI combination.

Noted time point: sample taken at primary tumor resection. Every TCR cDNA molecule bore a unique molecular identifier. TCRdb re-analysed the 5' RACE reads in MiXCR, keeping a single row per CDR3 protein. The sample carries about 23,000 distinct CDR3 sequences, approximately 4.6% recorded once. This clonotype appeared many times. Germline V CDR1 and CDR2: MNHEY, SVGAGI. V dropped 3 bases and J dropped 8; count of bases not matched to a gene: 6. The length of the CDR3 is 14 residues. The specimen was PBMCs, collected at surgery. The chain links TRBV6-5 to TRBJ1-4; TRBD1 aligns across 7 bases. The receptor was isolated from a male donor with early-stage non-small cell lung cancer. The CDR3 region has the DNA TGTGCCAGCAGTTATACAGGGGTTGGGGAAAAACTGTTTTTT. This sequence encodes CASSYTGVGEKLFF.